The present entry profiles one T cell receptor (beta chain) with its context. The antigen is unknown. Use of 60 Vbeta and 13 Jbeta primers characterized the PCR. Produced via immunoSEQ multiplex PCR; TCRdb's table is partial and in-frame only. The repertoire holds 90,000 to 150,000 clones, with around 77% as singletons. This record comes from a study of cytomegalovirus exposure and HLA in healthy donors. Study summary: Around 81% of 398 genotyped donors fell in the Caucasian-associated ancestry cluster. Study-wide results and limits: About 150 TCR beta chains were listed as cytomegalovirus-associated.

With 0 bases removed from V and 3 bases from J, the gap between germline ends came to 14 bases. The length of the CDR3 is 16 residues. In germline, CDR1 is MGHRA, CDR2 YSYEKL. The chain combines TRBV4-1 with TRBJ1-2; D remains unclear. The TCR was taken from a man aged 50 to 60 in good health and CMV-seropositive. Input material: PBMCs. The CDR3 here is CASSQDNASGDYGYTF. CDR3 DNA: TGCGCCAGCAGCCAAGATAACGCCTCCGGGGACTATGGCTACACCTTC.